One sample yielded the 22 T cell receptor beta chains listed below, sequenced in a study of siplizumab effects on memory and regulatory T cells. Here immunoSEQ multiplex PCR was the method, and the copy in TCRdb shows in-frame clones only, minus some. The sample consists of some 100,000 clones, 94% of them appearing once. Source material: non-Treg CD4+ T cells sorted from blood. These receptors were taken from a human donor in good health.

The rearrangement joins TRBV10-3 to TRBJ2-1; 9 nucleotides align to TRBD1. CDR1 is ENHRY and CDR2 is SYGVKD in the germline V gene. Unmatched junction bases numbered 14, after V lost 4 bases and J lost 1 base. The CDR3 length is 19 residues. The CDR3 region is CAISVSPSSGTGSYNEQFF. In nucleotides, the CDR3 is TGTGCCATCAGTGTCTCCCCCTCGTCTGGGACAGGGTCCTACAATGAGCAGTTCTTC.

V and J are TRBV4-2 and TRBJ1-1; 9 bases line up with TRBD1. Germline trimming cut 0 bases from V and 0 bases from J; bases unmatched to any gene: 8. Germline V gene lookup returns CDR1 LGHNA and CDR2 YNFKEQ. The CDR3 has 18 residues. The CDR3 bases are TGTGCCAGCAGCCAAGAGACGACAGGGGGGTTTATGAACACTGAAGCTTTCTTT. Residues: CASSQETTGGFMNTEAFF.

This clone was counted a single time. The chain employs TRBV5-6 and TRBJ2-1; TRBD2 matches at 12 bases. The CDR3 runs to 16 residues. Germline lookup yields CDR1 SGHDT and CDR2 YYEEEE. The junction had 5 bases not matched to a gene; V was cut back by 0 bases and J by 7 bases. The CDR3 nucleotides are TGTGCCAGCAGCTTGGCGGGACTAGCGGGCTTAAATGAGCAGTTCTTC. This translates into CASSLAGLAGLNEQFF.

CDR3 DNA sequence: TGCGCCAGCAGCCAAGATCCCCTCCCGGCTAGCGGGAGGAAGGATGAGCAGTTCTTC. It specifies CASSQDPLPASGRKDEQFF. The chain links TRBV4-1 to TRBJ2-1; 11 positions match TRBD2. V was clipped by 0 bases and J by 8 bases; unmatched bases: 15. Germline V gives CDR1 MGHRA, CDR2 YSYEKL. The length of the CDR3 is 19 residues.

The genes are TRBV5-6 and TRBJ1-4; D is unclear. Germline V lookup: CDR1 SGHDT, CDR2 YYEEEE. The CDR3 length is 15 residues. Trimming cost V 0 bases and J 0 bases, with 6 bases left between them. The chain's CDR3 is CASSLVGATNEKLFF. DNA of the CDR3: TGTGCCAGCAGCTTGGTGGGTGCAACTAATGAAAAACTGTTTTTT.

CDR3 DNA: TGTGCCAGCACCGTACAACTCCAGTCCGAGAACACTGAAGCTTTCTTT. Translated: CASTVQLQSENTEAFF. The chain recombines TRBV28 with TRBJ1-1; no firm D call. Germline V gene lookup returns CDR1 MDHEN and CDR2 SYDVKM. V shed 7 bases and J shed 1 base, with 19 bases lying between them. The CDR3 extends over 16 amino acids.

The CDR3 sequence: CASSLGQFLYEQYF. The CDR3 DNA is TGTGCCAGCAGCCTCGGACAGTTCTTATACGAGCAGTACTTC. The chain combines TRBV6-5 with TRBJ2-7, with D maybe TRBD1 (6 bases). V was clipped by 6 bases and J by 4 bases, with 16 bases between them. This CDR3 region has 14 residues. Germline CDR1 reads MNHEY; CDR2 reads SVGAGI.

The chain combines TRBV28 with TRBJ1-1; D perhaps matches TRBD1 (6 bases). This CDR3 is 16 amino acids long. V shed 8 bases and J shed 1 base, with 20 bases lying between them. The V gene's germline CDR1 is MDHEN and CDR2 SYDVKM. CDR3 amino acids: CASGTTGFGPNTEAFF. The CDR3 DNA reads as TGTGCCAGCGGCACAACAGGGTTTGGGCCGAACACTGAAGCTTTCTTT. Together with reference TRBV28 and TRBJ1-1, the CDR3 gives the full variable domain: DVKVTQSSRYLVKRTGEKVFLECVQDMDHENMFWYRQDPGLGLRLIYFSYDVKMKEKGDIPEGYSVSREKKERFSLILESASTNQTSMYLCASGTTGFGPNTEAFFGQGTRLTVV.

The rearrangement joins TRBV14 to TRBJ2-7, with TRBD2 matching over 7 bases. Germline V CDR1 and CDR2: SGHDN, FVKESK. With V trimmed by 1 base and J by 3 bases, 6 bases remained unmatched. The CDR3 has 15 residues. The CDR3 loop is CASSQGPAGSYEQYF. CDR3 nucleotides: TGTGCCAGCAGCCAAGGTCCAGCGGGGAGCTACGAGCAGTACTTC.

The chain is built from TRBV28 and TRBJ2-5, with D possibly matching TRBD1 (7 bases). The CDR3 spans 14 residues. Germline CDR1 is MDHEN and CDR2 is SYDVKM. V dropped 7 bases and J dropped 6 bases, with 18 bases sitting between them. DNA for the CDR3: TGTGCCAGCAACAACCCAGGGGGGAGAAAGACCCAGTACTTC. Its protein is CASNNPGGRKTQYF.

Note on this clone: The same CDR3 can be traced to other DNA sequences in this sample. V is TRBV27 and J is TRBJ2-7; TRBD2 matches 11 bases. The CDR3 has 16 amino acids. Trimming cost V 6 bases and J 3 bases; bases outside gene matches: 10. Germline CDR1 reads MNHEY; CDR2 reads SMNVEV (reference sequence). In DNA form, the CDR3 reads TGTGCCAGCAGGCCACCCGGGACTAGCGGAATCTACGAGCAGTACTTC. Translated, it gives CASRPPGTSGIYEQYF.

This clone was found once. V gene TRBV28 combines with J gene TRBJ1-5; D remains unclear. CDR3 length: 15 amino acids. The V end lost 8 bases, the J end lost 3 bases, and 17 bases lay between the germline ends. The germline V gene encodes CDR1 MDHEN and CDR2 SYDVKM. The CDR3 coding sequence is TGTGCCAGCCGTTCCCCTCACTTGTTCAATCAGCCCCAGCATTTT. It is translated as CASRSPHLFNQPQHF.

The chain uses TRBV27 and TRBJ2-5, with D unresolved. Germline CDR1 MNHEY, CDR2 SMNVEV (reference sequence). The CDR3 sequence is 13 residues long. V was trimmed by 5 bases and J by 5 bases, leaving 12 bases between them. CDR3 amino acids: CASSPFARETQYF. In DNA form, the CDR3 reads TGTGCCAGCAGTCCCTTCGCCCGGGAGACCCAGTACTTC.

This sequence joins TRBV11-3 and TRBJ2-3, with TRBD2 as a possible D gene (6 bases). The CDR3 contains 15 residues. Deletions cut 5 bases from V and 4 bases from J, with 16 bases between. Germline V gene sequence: CDR1 SGHNT, CDR2 YENEEA. In DNA form, the CDR3 reads TGTGCCAGCAGCGCTCTAAACGGGGGTTCAGATACGCAGTATTTT. This codes for CASSALNGGSDTQYF. The full variable domain, rest sourced from reference TRBV11-3 and TRBJ2-3, is EAGVVQSPRYKIIEKKQPVAFWCNPISGHNTLYWYLQNLGQGPELLIRYENEEAVDDSQLPKDRFSAERLKGVDSTLKIQPAELGDSAVYLCASSALNGGSDTQYFGPGTRLTVL.

The chain is built from TRBV18 and TRBJ2-7; tentative D call: TRBD2 (5 bases). From germline, CDR1 is KGHSH and CDR2 LQKENI. The CDR3 spans 14 residues. V lost 1 base and J 0 bases, leaving 7 bases between the germline ends. The CDR3 loop is CASSPRESSYEQYF. In DNA, the CDR3 is TGTGCCAGCTCACCACGGGAGAGCTCCTACGAGCAGTACTTC. Variable domain in full (rest from reference TRBV18 and TRBJ2-7): NAGVMQNPRHLVRRRGQEARLRCSPMKGHSHVYWYRQLPEEGLKFMVYLQKENIIDESGMPKERFSAEFPKEGPSILRIQQVVRGDSAAYFCASSPRESSYEQYFGPGTRLTVT.

The CDR3 spells CASGMDGREETQYF. CDR3 sequence (DNA): TGTGCCAGCGGGATGGACGGACGGGAAGAGACCCAGTACTTC. The chain couples TRBV19 to TRBJ2-5; tentative D call: TRBD2 (5 bases). The CDR3 contains 14 residues. The germline V gene has CDR1 LNHDA and CDR2 SQIVND (reference sequence). Deletions cut 9 bases from V and 3 bases from J, with 17 bases between. The whole variable domain, remainder taken from reference TRBV19 and TRBJ2-5, is DGGITQSPKYLFRKEGQNVTLSCEQNLNHDAMYWYRQDPGQGLRLIYYSQIVNDFQKGDIAEGYSVSREKKESFPLTVTSAQKNPTAFYLCASGMDGREETQYFGPGTRLLVL.

The gene calls are TRBV2 and TRBJ2-1, with D possibly matching TRBD2 (6 bases). This CDR3 is 11 amino acids long. Per the germline V gene, CDR1 is SNHLY and CDR2 is FYNNEI. Trimming cost V 4 bases and J 13 bases, with 11 bases left between them. CDR3 residues: CASSVTSYQFF. CDR3 bases: TGTGCCAGCAGTGTAACTAGCTATCAGTTCTTC.

The chain carries TRBV30 and TRBJ2-3; D is perhaps TRBD2 (5 bases). There are 12 residues in the CDR3. The germline gives CDR1 GTSNPN, CDR2 SVGIG (reference sequence). Trimming pared 1 base from V and 7 bases from J, leaving 9 bases between. DNA of the CDR3: TGTGCCTGGAGTGCGCCGGGATATACGCAGTATTTT. It specifies CAWSAPGYTQYF.

The chain joins TRBV28 to TRBJ1-2; 8 bases align to TRBD1. V was pared by 1 base and J by 4 bases, with 5 bases of the junction left unmatched. Germline V lookup: CDR1 MDHEN, CDR2 SYDVKM. The CDR3 sequence is 15 residues long. CDR3 nucleotide sequence: TGTGCCAGCAGTTTATCTCCAGGGGGCACCTATGGCTACACCTTC. Its translation is CASSLSPGGTYGYTF.

The chain employs TRBV6-5 and TRBJ2-7; D is unresolved. The germline V and J ends were trimmed by 1 base and 2 bases, with 9 bases remaining between them. CDR3 length: 14 residues. Germline CDR1 and CDR2: MNHEY and SVGAGI. The CDR3 DNA reads as TGTGCCAGCAGTTACTACCCAGACCCCTACGAGCAGTACTTC. This codes for CASSYYPDPYEQYF.

The V and J genes are TRBV2 and TRBJ2-5; a weak D match, TRBD1 (6 bases). CDR3 length: 12 amino acids. The germline V gene encodes CDR1 SNHLY and CDR2 FYNNEI. V lost 6 bases, J lost 4 bases, and 9 bases lay in between. The CDR3, as DNA: TGTGCCAGCAGCCCCAGGGGAGAGACCCAGTACTTC. This codes for CASSPRGETQYF.

This clone was recorded once. This sequence joins TRBV19 and TRBJ2-2, with 7 bases lining up with TRBD2. The CDR3 loop spans 15 amino acids. Germline trimming cut 6 bases from V and 6 bases from J; bases unmatched to any gene: 10. Germline loops: CDR1 LNHDA, CDR2 SQIVND (reference sequence). CDR3 coding DNA: TGTGCCAGTAGGGGGGGGACGCGCCGCCCCGGGGAGCTGTTTTTT. Its protein is CASRGGTRRPGELFF.